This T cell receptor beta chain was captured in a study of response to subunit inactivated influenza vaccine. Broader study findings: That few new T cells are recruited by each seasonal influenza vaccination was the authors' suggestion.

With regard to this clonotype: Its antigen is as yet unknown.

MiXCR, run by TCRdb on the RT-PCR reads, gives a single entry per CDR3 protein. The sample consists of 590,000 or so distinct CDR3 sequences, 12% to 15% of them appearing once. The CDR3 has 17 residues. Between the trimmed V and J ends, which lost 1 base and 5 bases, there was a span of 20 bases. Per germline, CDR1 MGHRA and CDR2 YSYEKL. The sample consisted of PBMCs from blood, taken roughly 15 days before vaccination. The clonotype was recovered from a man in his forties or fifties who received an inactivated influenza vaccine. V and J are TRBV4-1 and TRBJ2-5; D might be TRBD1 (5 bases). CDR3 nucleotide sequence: TGCGCCAGCAGCCAAGGCGACAGTCCGTGGGGTGTTGAGACCCAGTACTTC. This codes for CASSQGDSPWGVETQYF.